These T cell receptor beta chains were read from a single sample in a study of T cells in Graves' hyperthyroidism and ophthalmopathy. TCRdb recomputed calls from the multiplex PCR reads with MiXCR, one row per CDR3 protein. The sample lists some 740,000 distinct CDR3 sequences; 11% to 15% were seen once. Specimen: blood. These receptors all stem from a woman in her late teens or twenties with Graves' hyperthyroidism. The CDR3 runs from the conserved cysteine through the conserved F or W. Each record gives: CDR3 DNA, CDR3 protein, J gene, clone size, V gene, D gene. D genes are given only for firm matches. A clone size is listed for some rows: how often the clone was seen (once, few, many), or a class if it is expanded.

CDR3nt: TGTGCCAGCACGTTGACAGGGGGGAGTCAGCCCCAGCATTTT
CDR3aa: CASTLTGGSQPQHF
j_gene: TRBJ1-5
abundance: many
v_gene: TRBV28
d_gene: TRBD1

CDR3nt: TGTGCCAGCAGCTCCTCGGGGTTAGCGGGGGGTCTCACAGATACGCAGTATTTT
CDR3aa: CASSSSGLAGGLTDTQYF
j_gene: TRBJ2-3
abundance: NA
v_gene: TRBV7-3
d_gene: TRBD2

CDR3nt: TGCAGCGTTGGACAGCCTTCCTACGAGCAGTACTTC
CDR3aa: CSVGQPSYEQYF
j_gene: TRBJ2-7
abundance: NA
v_gene: TRBV29-1
d_gene: NA

CDR3nt: TGCGCCAGCAGCCAAGAGGCGAGCGGGAGCTCCTACGAGCAGTACTTC
CDR3aa: CASSQEASGSSYEQYF
j_gene: TRBJ2-7
abundance: few
v_gene: TRBV4-1
d_gene: TRBD2

CDR3nt: TGTGCCAGCAGCAGCACGGTATCCGAGCAGTACTTC
CDR3aa: CASSSTVSEQYF
j_gene: TRBJ2-7
abundance: few
v_gene: TRBV3-1
d_gene: NA

CDR3nt: TGTGCCAGCAGCCCCCTCCAGGACAGATATAATTCACCCCTCCACTTT
CDR3aa: CASSPLQDRYNSPLHF
j_gene: TRBJ1-6
abundance: few
v_gene: TRBV2
d_gene: NA

CDR3nt: TGCGCCAGCAGCCAAGAGTCCCCCAGCGGAGCCTACGAGCAGTACTTC
CDR3aa: CASSQESPSGAYEQYF
j_gene: TRBJ2-7
abundance: many
v_gene: TRBV4-3
d_gene: NA

CDR3nt: TGTGCCAGCAGCTTGATCCCAGAGACCCAGTACTTC
CDR3aa: CASSLIPETQYF
j_gene: TRBJ2-5
abundance: NA
v_gene: TRBV7-9
d_gene: NA

CDR3nt: TGCAGCGTTTGGACAGCCGGAAACACCATATATTTT
CDR3aa: CSVWTAGNTIYF
j_gene: TRBJ1-3
abundance: NA
v_gene: TRBV29-1
d_gene: NA

CDR3nt: TGTGCCAGCAGCTCCCCAGCGGGAAACTCCTACAATGAGCAGTTCTTC
CDR3aa: CASSSPAGNSYNEQFF
j_gene: TRBJ2-1
abundance: many
v_gene: TRBV7-9
d_gene: TRBD2

CDR3nt: TGTGCCAGCAGCTTAGTCGGGCAGGTCTACGAGCAGTACTTC
CDR3aa: CASSLVGQVYEQYF
j_gene: TRBJ2-7
abundance: many
v_gene: TRBV11-2
d_gene: NA

CDR3nt: TGTGCCAGCAGTGCCCTCCTACAATTTCCTCAGCATTTT
CDR3aa: CASSALLQFPQHF
j_gene: TRBJ1-5
abundance: NA
v_gene: TRBV6-1
d_gene: NA

CDR3nt: TGTGCCAGCAGCCAAGGACCGGGGGAAACCTACGAGCAGTACTTC
CDR3aa: CASSQGPGETYEQYF
j_gene: TRBJ2-7
abundance: NA
v_gene: TRBV14
d_gene: NA

CDR3nt: TGTGCCTGGAGTGTAGCGGGACGAGAGCAGTACTTC
CDR3aa: CAWSVAGREQYF
j_gene: TRBJ2-7
abundance: many
v_gene: TRBV30
d_gene: TRBD2

CDR3nt: TGTGCCAGCAGCTTAGCTTACCCCGGACTAGCAGATACGCAGTATTTT
CDR3aa: CASSLAYPGLADTQYF
j_gene: TRBJ2-3
abundance: many
v_gene: TRBV7-2
d_gene: TRBD2

CDR3nt: TGTGCCAGCAGCTTAGATATGGGGTTGACCCAGTACTTC
CDR3aa: CASSLDMGLTQYF
j_gene: TRBJ2-5
abundance: many
v_gene: TRBV11-2
d_gene: NA

CDR3nt: TGTGCCAGCAGTTGGGGGACGGATAGCAATCAGCCCCAGCATTTT
CDR3aa: CASSWGTDSNQPQHF
j_gene: TRBJ1-5
abundance: many
v_gene: TRBV6-2/TRBV6-3
d_gene: NA

CDR3nt: TGTGCCAGCAGCTTACAGGGAAAAGACTATGGCTACACCTTC
CDR3aa: CASSLQGKDYGYTF
j_gene: TRBJ1-2
abundance: many
v_gene: TRBV7-9
d_gene: NA

CDR3nt: TGTGCCAGCAGCGGTTCCGGGACTCTTTTCTGGCAGTACTTC
CDR3aa: CASSGSGTLFWQYF
j_gene: TRBJ2-7
abundance: many
v_gene: TRBV2
d_gene: NA

CDR3nt: TGTGCCAGCTCACCACGACCGAAAAACTACGAGCAGTACTTC
CDR3aa: CASSPRPKNYEQYF
j_gene: TRBJ2-7
abundance: NA
v_gene: TRBV18
d_gene: NA

CDR3nt: TGTGCCAGCAAAGCAAACCTACGGACAGGGATCACTGAAGCTTTCTTT
CDR3aa: CASKANLRTGITEAFF
j_gene: TRBJ1-1
abundance: NA
v_gene: TRBV28
d_gene: TRBD1

CDR3nt: TGTGCCAGCAGCAAAACGCGTCAAGTGCAGTACTTC
CDR3aa: CASSKTRQVQYF
j_gene: TRBJ2-7
abundance: many
v_gene: TRBV28
d_gene: NA

CDR3nt: TGTGCCAGCAGCCACAGAGGTACCGACAATGAGCAGTTCTTC
CDR3aa: CASSHRGTDNEQFF
j_gene: TRBJ2-1
abundance: NA
v_gene: TRBV7-2
d_gene: NA

CDR3nt: TGTGCCAGCGGGACGGGGATTAGCTCCTACGAGCAGTACTTC
CDR3aa: CASGTGISSYEQYF
j_gene: TRBJ2-7
abundance: NA
v_gene: TRBV27
d_gene: NA

CDR3nt: TGTGCCAGCAGCTCCCGTCGGGGTTCTGGGGCCAACGTCCTGACTTTC
CDR3aa: CASSSRRGSGANVLTF
j_gene: TRBJ2-6
abundance: few
v_gene: TRBV7-2
d_gene: NA

CDR3nt: TGCAGTGCTAGACTCCCGGGACTAGCGGGTGTCGGGGAGCTGTTTTTT
CDR3aa: CSARLPGLAGVGELFF
j_gene: TRBJ2-2
abundance: NA
v_gene: TRBV20-1
d_gene: TRBD2

CDR3nt: TGTGCCACCAGCAGAGACCAAACCGGGGGGCTAGTAACTGAAGCTTTCTTT
CDR3aa: CATSRDQTGGLVTEAFF
j_gene: TRBJ1-1
abundance: NA
v_gene: TRBV15
d_gene: NA

CDR3nt: TGTGCCAGCACTCCGTCCGGACAGGCGCTAGCCAAAAACATTCAGTACTTC
CDR3aa: CASTPSGQALAKNIQYF
j_gene: TRBJ2-4
abundance: NA
v_gene: TRBV28
d_gene: TRBD1

CDR3nt: TGTGCCAGCACCCGCCAGGCAGCTCCGCTCACAGATACGCAGTATTTT
CDR3aa: CASTRQAAPLTDTQYF
j_gene: TRBJ2-3
abundance: many
v_gene: TRBV18
d_gene: NA

CDR3nt: TGTGCCAGCAGCCAAGATACAGGGAAGAATTCACCCCTCCACTTT
CDR3aa: CASSQDTGKNSPLHF
j_gene: TRBJ1-6
abundance: few
v_gene: TRBV14
d_gene: NA

CDR3nt: TGTGCCAGCAGCTCATCCAGTCTTCAAGGGTTAGCCTACGAGCAGTACTTC
CDR3aa: CASSSSSLQGLAYEQYF
j_gene: TRBJ2-7
abundance: many
v_gene: TRBV7-8
d_gene: NA

CDR3nt: TGTGCCAGGAACTCACTAGTGTATGGCACAGATACGCAGTATTTT
CDR3aa: CARNSLVYGTDTQYF
j_gene: TRBJ2-3
abundance: many
v_gene: TRBV27
d_gene: NA

CDR3nt: TGTGCCAGCAGCCCCCTGGGGGGGCGCAGAACTGAAGCTTTCTTT
CDR3aa: CASSPLGGRRTEAFF
j_gene: TRBJ1-1
abundance: NA
v_gene: TRBV14
d_gene: NA

CDR3nt: TGTGCCACCAGTGGGGGCAGTCCCTATGGCTACACCTTC
CDR3aa: CATSGGSPYGYTF
j_gene: TRBJ1-2
abundance: NA
v_gene: TRBV24-1
d_gene: NA

CDR3nt: TGCAGTGCTAGAACCACTACAGGGAACTATGGCTACACCTTC
CDR3aa: CSARTTTGNYGYTF
j_gene: TRBJ1-2
abundance: many
v_gene: TRBV20-1
d_gene: NA

CDR3nt: TGCGCCAGCAGCCACCGGGACAGGGGGCAGGATACGCAGTATTTT
CDR3aa: CASSHRDRGQDTQYF
j_gene: TRBJ2-3
abundance: few
v_gene: TRBV4-1
d_gene: TRBD1

CDR3nt: TGTGCCAGCAGACCTGACAGGGGGTCCTACGAGCAGTACTTC
CDR3aa: CASRPDRGSYEQYF
j_gene: TRBJ2-7
abundance: many
v_gene: TRBV7-2
d_gene: TRBD1

CDR3nt: TGTGCCAGCAGCTTAGGGCCTAGCGGGTCTGCTTCCTACAATGAGCAGTTCTTC
CDR3aa: CASSLGPSGSASYNEQFF
j_gene: TRBJ2-1
abundance: NA
v_gene: TRBV7-8
d_gene: TRBD2

CDR3nt: TGTGCCAGCAGTTCCCAGACAGGACGGAAGAATAGCAATCAGCCCCAGCATTTT
CDR3aa: CASSSQTGRKNSNQPQHF
j_gene: TRBJ1-5
abundance: NA
v_gene: TRBV6-2/TRBV6-3
d_gene: NA

CDR3nt: TGCAGTGCTAGGAGCGTTTCAGCTGGGGCCAACGTCCTGACTTTC
CDR3aa: CSARSVSAGANVLTF
j_gene: TRBJ2-6
abundance: many
v_gene: TRBV20-1
d_gene: NA

CDR3nt: TGTGCCAGCTCACCACCGAAGGGACTAGCGGGAGGGAATGAGCAGTTCTTC
CDR3aa: CASSPPKGLAGGNEQFF
j_gene: TRBJ2-1
abundance: NA
v_gene: TRBV18
d_gene: TRBD2

CDR3nt: TGTGCCAGCAGTTACTCGAGGGACAGGGGCTATGGCTACACCTTC
CDR3aa: CASSYSRDRGYGYTF
j_gene: TRBJ1-2
abundance: many
v_gene: TRBV6-5
d_gene: TRBD1

CDR3nt: TGTGCCAGCAGTCGAAAGGACAGGACCTCCTTGAGCTCCTACGAGCAGTACTTC
CDR3aa: CASSRKDRTSLSSYEQYF
j_gene: TRBJ2-7
abundance: many
v_gene: TRBV7-8
d_gene: TRBD1

CDR3nt: TGTGCCAGCTCACCATATAGGGACAGAGACTACGAGCAGTACTTC
CDR3aa: CASSPYRDRDYEQYF
j_gene: TRBJ2-7
abundance: many
v_gene: TRBV18
d_gene: TRBD1

CDR3nt: TGTGCCAGCAGGACTGGCCGGGCGGAGACCCAGTACTTC
CDR3aa: CASRTGRAETQYF
j_gene: TRBJ2-5
abundance: NA
v_gene: TRBV12-3/TRBV12-4
d_gene: NA

CDR3nt: TGTGCCAGCAGTCCATACCCCCCGGACAGGGGTAACTATGGCTACACCTTC
CDR3aa: CASSPYPPDRGNYGYTF
j_gene: TRBJ1-2
abundance: NA
v_gene: TRBV27
d_gene: TRBD1

CDR3nt: TGTGCCAGCAGGGTAGCGGGAGCGGCCGTTATGGAGACCCAGTACTTC
CDR3aa: CASRVAGAAVMETQYF
j_gene: TRBJ2-5
abundance: many
v_gene: TRBV28
d_gene: TRBD2

CDR3nt: TGTGCCAGCAGTTTAAAGTGGGGGACCCAGTACTTC
CDR3aa: CASSLKWGTQYF
j_gene: TRBJ2-5
abundance: many
v_gene: TRBV28
d_gene: NA

CDR3nt: TGTGCCAGCAGCCTAACCCCGTATGGTAGCGGGAGGGTCTCCTACAATGAGCAGTTCTTC
CDR3aa: CASSLTPYGSGRVSYNEQFF
j_gene: TRBJ2-1
abundance: many
v_gene: TRBV11-2
d_gene: TRBD2

CDR3nt: TGTGCCAGCAGTGATCGACAGGTCTCTGGAAACACCATATATTTT
CDR3aa: CASSDRQVSGNTIYF
j_gene: TRBJ1-3
abundance: NA
v_gene: TRBV25-1
d_gene: NA

CDR3nt: TGTGCCAGCAGCTTGGGGATCAACAGGGTGGCACGTTCTGAAGCTTTCTTT
CDR3aa: CASSLGINRVARSEAFF
j_gene: TRBJ1-1
abundance: NA
v_gene: TRBV7-2
d_gene: NA

CDR3nt: TGCAGCGTTGCTGCCCTAGCGGGGATCTCCTACGAGCAGTACTTC
CDR3aa: CSVAALAGISYEQYF
j_gene: TRBJ2-7
abundance: few
v_gene: TRBV29-1
d_gene: TRBD2